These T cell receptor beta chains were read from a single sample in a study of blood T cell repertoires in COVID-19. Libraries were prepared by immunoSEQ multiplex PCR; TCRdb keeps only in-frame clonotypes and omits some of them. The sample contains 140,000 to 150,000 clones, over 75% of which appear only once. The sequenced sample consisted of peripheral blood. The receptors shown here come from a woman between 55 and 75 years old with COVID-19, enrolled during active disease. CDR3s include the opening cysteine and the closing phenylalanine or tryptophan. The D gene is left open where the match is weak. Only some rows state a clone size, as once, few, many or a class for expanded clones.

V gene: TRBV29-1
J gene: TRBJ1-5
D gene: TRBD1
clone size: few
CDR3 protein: CSVGQGSNQPQHF
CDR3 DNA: TGCAGCGTTGGACAGGGAAGCAATCAGCCCCAGCATTTT

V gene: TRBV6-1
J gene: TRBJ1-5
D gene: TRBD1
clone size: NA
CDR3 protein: CASSEKGTGVNQPQHF
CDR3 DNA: TGTGCCAGCAGTGAAAAAGGGACAGGGGTAAATCAGCCCCAGCATTTT

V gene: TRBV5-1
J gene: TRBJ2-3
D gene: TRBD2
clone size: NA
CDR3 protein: CASSPGTSGVDTQYF
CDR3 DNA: TGCGCCAGCTCACCTGGGACTAGCGGGGTAGATACGCAGTATTTT

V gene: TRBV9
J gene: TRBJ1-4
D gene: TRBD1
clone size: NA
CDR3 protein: CASSVSTGTGSEKLFF
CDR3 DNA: TGTGCCAGCAGCGTATCCACCGGGACAGGGTCCGAAAAACTGTTTTTT

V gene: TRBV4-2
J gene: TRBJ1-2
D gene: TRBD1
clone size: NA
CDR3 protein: CASSQDLWQGDGANYGYTF
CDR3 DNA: TGTGCCAGCAGCCAAGACCTATGGCAGGGGGATGGAGCTAACTATGGCTACACCTTC

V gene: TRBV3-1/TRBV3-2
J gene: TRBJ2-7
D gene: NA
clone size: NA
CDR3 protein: CASSQGRVSYEQYF
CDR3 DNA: TGTGCCAGCAGCCAAGGCAGGGTGAGCTACGAGCAGTACTTC

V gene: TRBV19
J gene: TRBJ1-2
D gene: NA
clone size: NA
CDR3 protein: CASSIVRAYGYTF
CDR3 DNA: TGTGCCAGTAGTATAGTCAGGGCCTATGGCTACACCTTC

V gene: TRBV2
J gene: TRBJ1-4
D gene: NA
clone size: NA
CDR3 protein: CASTSGFRKLFF
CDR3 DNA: TGTGCCAGCACTAGCGGGTTTCGGAAACTGTTTTTT

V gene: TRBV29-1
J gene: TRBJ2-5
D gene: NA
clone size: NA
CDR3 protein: CSVVTRGTQYF
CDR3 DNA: TGCAGCGTTGTTACGAGAGGGACCCAGTACTTC

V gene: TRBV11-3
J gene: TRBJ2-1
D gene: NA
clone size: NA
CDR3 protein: CASSAGSSYNEQFF
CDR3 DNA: TGTGCCAGCAGCGCGGGTAGCTCCTACAATGAGCAGTTCTTC

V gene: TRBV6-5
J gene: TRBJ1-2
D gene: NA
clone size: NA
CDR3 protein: CASSYSTGPRNF
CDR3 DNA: TGTGCCAGCAGTTACTCGACAGGCCCCAGGAATTTC

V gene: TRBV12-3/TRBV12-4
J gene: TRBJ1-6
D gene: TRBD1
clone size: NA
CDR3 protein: CARGQGERSPLHF
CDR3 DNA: TGTGCCAGGGGACAGGGCGAACGTTCACCCCTCCACTTT

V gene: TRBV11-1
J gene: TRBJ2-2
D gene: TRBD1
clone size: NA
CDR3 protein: CASSFRTGKDGELFF
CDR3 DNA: TGTGCCAGCAGCTTCCGGACAGGGAAGGACGGGGAGCTGTTTTTT

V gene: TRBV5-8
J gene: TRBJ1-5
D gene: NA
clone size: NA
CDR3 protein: CASSGGQVSNQPQHF
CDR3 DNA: TGTGCCAGCAGCGGCGGACAAGTTAGCAATCAGCCCCAGCATTTT

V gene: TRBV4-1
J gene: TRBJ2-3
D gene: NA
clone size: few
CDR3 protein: CASSQSYQGTDTQYF
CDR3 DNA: TGCGCCAGCAGTCAAAGCTATCAGGGGACAGATACGCAGTATTTT

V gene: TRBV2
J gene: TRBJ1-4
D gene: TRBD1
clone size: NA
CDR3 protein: CASSVPTGTGVSLTNEKLFF
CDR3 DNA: TGTGCCAGCAGTGTGCCCACCGGGACAGGGGTATCACTAACTAATGAAAAACTGTTTTTT

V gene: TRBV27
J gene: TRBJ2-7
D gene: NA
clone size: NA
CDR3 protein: CASSSRAGFYEQYF
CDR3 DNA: TGTGCCAGCAGTTCACGAGCGGGTTTCTACGAGCAGTACTTC

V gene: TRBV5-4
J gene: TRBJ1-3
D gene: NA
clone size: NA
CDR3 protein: CASSLEWASSGNTIYF
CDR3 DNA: TGTGCCAGCAGCTTGGAATGGGCCAGCTCTGGAAACACCATATATTTT

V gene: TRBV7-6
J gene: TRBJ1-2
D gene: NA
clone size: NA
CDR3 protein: CASSLVEGSGYTF
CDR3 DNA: TGTGCCAGCAGCTTAGTGGAGGGGTCTGGCTACACCTTC

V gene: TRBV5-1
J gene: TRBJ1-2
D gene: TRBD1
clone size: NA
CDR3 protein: CASSLGAGQGIYGYTF
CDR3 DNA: TGCGCCAGCAGCTTGGGGGCGGGACAGGGAATATATGGCTACACCTTC

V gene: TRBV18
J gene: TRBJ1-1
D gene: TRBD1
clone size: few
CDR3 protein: CASSPYTTGANTEAFF
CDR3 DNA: TGTGCCAGCTCACCTTACACCACAGGGGCAAACACTGAAGCTTTCTTT

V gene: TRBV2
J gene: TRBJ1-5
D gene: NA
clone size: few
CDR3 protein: CAGADSSNQPQHF
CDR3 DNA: TGTGCCGGGGCGGACAGTAGCAATCAGCCCCAGCATTTT

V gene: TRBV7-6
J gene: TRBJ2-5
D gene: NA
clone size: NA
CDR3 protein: CASSLGLVGSQETQYF
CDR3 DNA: TGTGCCAGCAGCTTAGGTCTTGTGGGCAGTCAAGAGACCCAGTACTTC

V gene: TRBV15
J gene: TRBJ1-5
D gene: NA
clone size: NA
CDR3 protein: CATSRDLVTGFQPQHF
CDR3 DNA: TGTGCCACCAGCAGAGATCTAGTAACAGGGTTTCAGCCCCAGCATTTT

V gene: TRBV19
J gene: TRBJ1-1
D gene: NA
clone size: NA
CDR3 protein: CASSIPLSTEAFF
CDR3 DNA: TGTGCCAGTAGTATCCCCCTTTCCACTGAAGCTTTCTTT

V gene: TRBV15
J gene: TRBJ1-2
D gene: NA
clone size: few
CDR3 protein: CATSLGGSEGYGYTF
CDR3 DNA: TGTGCCACCAGCCTCGGGGGTTCGGAGGGCTATGGCTACACCTTC

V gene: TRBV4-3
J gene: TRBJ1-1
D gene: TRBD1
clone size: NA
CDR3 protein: CASSQAGTDTEAFF
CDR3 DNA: TGCGCCAGCAGCCAAGCGGGGACAGACACTGAAGCTTTCTTT

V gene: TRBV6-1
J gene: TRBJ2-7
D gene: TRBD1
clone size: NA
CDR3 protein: CASSEAHGTAYEQYF
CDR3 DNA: TGTGCCAGCAGTGAAGCCCACGGGACAGCCTACGAGCAGTACTTC

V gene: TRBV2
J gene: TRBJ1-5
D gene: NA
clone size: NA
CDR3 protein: CASKPLRTIDQSQHF
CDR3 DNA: TGTGCCAGCAAACCACTTCGGACAATCGATCAGTCCCAGCATTTT

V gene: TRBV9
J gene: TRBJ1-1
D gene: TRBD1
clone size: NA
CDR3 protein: CASSVVGQGAGTEAFF
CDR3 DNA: TGTGCCAGCAGCGTAGTGGGACAGGGGGCTGGCACTGAAGCTTTCTTT

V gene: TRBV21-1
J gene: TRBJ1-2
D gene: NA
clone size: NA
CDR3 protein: CASSKDYREMCYGYTF
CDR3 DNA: TGTGCCAGCAGCAAAGATTACAGGGAGATGTGCTATGGCTACACCTTC

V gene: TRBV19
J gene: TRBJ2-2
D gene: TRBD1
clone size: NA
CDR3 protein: CASSPGGGTGELFF
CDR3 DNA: TGTGCCAGTAGTCCAGGGGGCGGCACCGGGGAGCTGTTTTTT

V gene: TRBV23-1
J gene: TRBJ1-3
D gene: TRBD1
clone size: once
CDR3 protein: CASSQKTQDRGRNTIYF
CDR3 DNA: TGCGCCAGCAGTCAAAAAACCCAGGACAGGGGCAGAAACACCATATATTTT

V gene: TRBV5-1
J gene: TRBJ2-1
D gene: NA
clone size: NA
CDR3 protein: CASSLGFSGEIGSNEQFF
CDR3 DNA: TGCGCCAGCAGCTTGGGGTTTTCAGGGGAAATAGGGTCGAATGAGCAGTTCTTC

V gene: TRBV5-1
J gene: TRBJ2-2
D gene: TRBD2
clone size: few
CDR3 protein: CASSIGGGIAGELFF
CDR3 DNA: TGCGCCAGCAGTATCGGCGGGGGGATCGCCGGGGAGCTGTTTTTT

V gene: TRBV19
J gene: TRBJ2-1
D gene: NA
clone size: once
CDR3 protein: CAGTRGTYNEQFF
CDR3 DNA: TGTGCCGGTACCCGGGGTACCTACAATGAGCAGTTCTTC

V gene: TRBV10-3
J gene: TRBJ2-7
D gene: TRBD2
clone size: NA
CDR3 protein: CAISGELAVAYEQYF
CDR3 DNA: TGTGCCATCAGTGGGGAACTAGCGGTCGCCTACGAGCAGTACTTC

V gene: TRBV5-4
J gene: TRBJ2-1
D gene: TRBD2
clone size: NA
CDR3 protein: CASSTPGGPKGEQFF
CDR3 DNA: TGTGCCAGCAGCACTCCGGGGGGGCCGAAGGGTGAGCAGTTCTTC

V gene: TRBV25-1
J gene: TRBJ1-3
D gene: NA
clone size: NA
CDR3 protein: CASSDRGSGNTIYF
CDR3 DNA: TGTGCCAGCAGTGATCGGGGCTCTGGAAACACCATATATTTT

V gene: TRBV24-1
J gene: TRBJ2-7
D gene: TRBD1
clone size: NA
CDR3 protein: CATSETGTGSYEQYF
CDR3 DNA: TGTGCCACCAGTGAGACCGGGACAGGTAGTTACGAGCAGTACTTC

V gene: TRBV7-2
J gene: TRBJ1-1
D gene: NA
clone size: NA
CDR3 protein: CASSPSTIINTEAFF
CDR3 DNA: TGTGCCAGCAGCCCATCAACTATTATTAACACTGAAGCTTTCTTT

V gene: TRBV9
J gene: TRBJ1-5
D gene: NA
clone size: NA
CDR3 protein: CASSGGGGNQPQHF
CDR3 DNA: TGTGCCAGCAGCGGGGGGGGAGGCAATCAGCCCCAGCATTTT

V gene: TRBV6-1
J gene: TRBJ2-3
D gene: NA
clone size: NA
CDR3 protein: CASSEELAPDTQYF
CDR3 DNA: TGTGCCAGCAGTGAGGAGCTAGCGCCAGATACGCAGTATTTT

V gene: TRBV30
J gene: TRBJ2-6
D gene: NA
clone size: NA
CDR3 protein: CAWRYGGSGANVLTF
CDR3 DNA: TGTGCCTGGAGATACGGGGGCTCTGGGGCCAACGTCCTGACTTTC

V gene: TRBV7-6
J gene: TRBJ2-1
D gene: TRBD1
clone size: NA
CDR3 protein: CASSLGQGHSYNEQFF
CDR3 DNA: TGTGCCAGCAGCTTAGGACAGGGGCACTCCTACAATGAGCAGTTCTTC

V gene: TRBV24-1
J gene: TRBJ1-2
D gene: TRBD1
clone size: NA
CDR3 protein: CATSDHRDRGGYTF
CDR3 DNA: TGTGCCACCAGTGACCACCGGGACAGGGGGGGCTACACCTTC

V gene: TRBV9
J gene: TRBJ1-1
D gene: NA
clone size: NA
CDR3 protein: CASSVERVNTEAFF
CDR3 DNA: TGTGCCAGCAGCGTAGAACGCGTGAACACTGAAGCTTTCTTT

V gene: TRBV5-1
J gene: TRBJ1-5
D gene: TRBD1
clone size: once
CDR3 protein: CASSDAGGDQPQHF
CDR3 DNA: TGCGCCAGCAGCGACGCAGGGGGCGATCAGCCCCAGCATTTT

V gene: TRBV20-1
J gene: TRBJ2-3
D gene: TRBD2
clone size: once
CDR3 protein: CSASSGGTPYTQYF
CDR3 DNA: TGCAGTGCTAGTTCCGGGGGGACTCCGTATACGCAGTATTTT

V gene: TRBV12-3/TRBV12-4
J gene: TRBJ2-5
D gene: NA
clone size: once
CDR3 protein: CASSYRETQYF
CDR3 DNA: TGTGCCAGCAGCTATAGAGAGACCCAGTACTTC

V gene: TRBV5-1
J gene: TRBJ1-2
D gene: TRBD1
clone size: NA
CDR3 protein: CASSGDRGLGYTF
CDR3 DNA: TGCGCCAGCAGCGGGGACAGGGGGCTCGGCTACACCTTC

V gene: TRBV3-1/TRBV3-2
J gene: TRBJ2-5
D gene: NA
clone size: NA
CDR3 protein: CASSQNLVPLQETQYF
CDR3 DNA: TGTGCCAGCAGCCAAAACCTAGTTCCCCTACAAGAGACCCAGTACTTC

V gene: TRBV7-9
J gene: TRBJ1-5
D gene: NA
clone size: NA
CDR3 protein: CASSFGGSQHF
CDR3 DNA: TGTGCCAGCAGCTTCGGCGGGTCCCAGCATTTT

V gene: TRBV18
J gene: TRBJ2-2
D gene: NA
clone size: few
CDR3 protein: CASSPGAADTGELFF
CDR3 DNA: TGTGCCAGCTCCCCAGGGGCGGCCGACACCGGGGAGCTGTTTTTT

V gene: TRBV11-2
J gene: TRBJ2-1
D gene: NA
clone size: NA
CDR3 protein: CASSSPGVRNEQFF
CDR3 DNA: TGTGCCAGCAGCTCCCCGGGGGTTCGCAATGAGCAGTTCTTC

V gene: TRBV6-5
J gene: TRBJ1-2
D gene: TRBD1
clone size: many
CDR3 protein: CASYGQGVSYGYTF
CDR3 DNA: TGTGCCAGTTATGGACAGGGGGTGAGCTATGGCTACACCTTC

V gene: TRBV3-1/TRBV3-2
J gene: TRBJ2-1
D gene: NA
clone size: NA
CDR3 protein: CASSQDRLGVNEQFF
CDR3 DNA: TGTGCCAGCAGCCAAGACCGACTAGGAGTCAATGAGCAGTTCTTC

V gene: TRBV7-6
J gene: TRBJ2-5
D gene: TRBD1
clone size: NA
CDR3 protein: CASSVIRTGIGQETQYF
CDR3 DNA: TGTGCCAGCAGCGTTATCCGGACAGGTATCGGCCAAGAGACCCAGTACTTC

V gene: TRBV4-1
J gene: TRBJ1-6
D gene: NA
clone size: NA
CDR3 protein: CASSQDLEVSSYNSPLHF
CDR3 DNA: TGCGCCAGCAGCCAAGATCTGGAGGTGAGCTCCTATAATTCACCCCTCCACTTT